This record looks at one T cell receptor beta chain sequence and its context. Its antigen target is currently unknown. One base away there is no much larger clone; base qualities are not given. Patients with autoimmune disease history or receiving systemic immunosuppression were excluded from the trial. Peripheral blood for TCR sequencing was collected from all dose cohorts at baseline, on cycle 4 day 1, and on cycle 7 day 1. Samples were obtained from an open-label, multicenter, first-in-human phase I dose-escalation trial of ivuxolimab. Adults with locally advanced or metastatic melanoma, renal cell, hepatocellular, or head and neck squamous cell carcinoma were enrolled in the trial. Before TCR sequencing, CD4+ T cells and CD8+ T cells from peripheral blood were sorted into separate populations. This record comes from a study of OX40 agonist ivuxolimab in advanced cancers. Regarding the research as a whole: Ivuxolimab was a fully human IgG2 agonistic monoclonal antibody targeting the costimulatory receptor OX40 (CD134). Intravenous ivuxolimab was administered to patients every 2 weeks at six dose levels: 0.01, 0.1, 0.3, 1.5, 3 and 10 mg/kg. Of the roughly 54 patients in dose escalation, around 20 had hepatocellular carcinoma, about 15 had melanoma, 9 had renal cell carcinoma and 9 had head and neck cancer. In the dose-escalation cohort, more than 75% of patients were male, and the mean age was about 55 years, with a range of about 23 to 90. Prior anti-PD-1, anti-PD-L1 or anti-CTLA-4 therapy was permitted, and checkpoint inhibitors had been received by 30% to 40% of dose-escalation patients. Partial responses were achieved by three dose-escalation patients, of whom one had hepatocellular carcinoma and two had cutaneous melanoma. Peripheral TCRbeta sequencing was intended to test whether TCR sequence diversity was altered and clonal T-cell expansion was caused by ivuxolimab. The paper reports the monotherapy dose-escalation portion (N of about 47 patients) of the phase I ivuxolimab trial. Overall results and qualifications from the work: Antigen specificity was not determined for the clonally expanded peripheral T cells. On average, CD8+ T cells showed more expanded clones than CD4+ T cells after ivuxolimab. At doses of 0.1 to 3.0 mg/kg, clonal expansion of both CD4+ and CD8+ blood T cells was observed from baseline to week 6. Low levels of normalized T-cell clonal expansion were also seen in some patients who did not respond. In partial responders in the 0.1-3.0 mg/kg groups, normalized peripheral clonal expansion was found to be among the lowest, especially among CD8+ T cells.

Taken from the germline V gene (reference sequence), the CDR1 and CDR2 loops are MNHEY and SMNVEV. Trimming removed 4 bases from V and 5 bases from J, leaving 12 bases between the germline ends. The CDR3 has 13 amino acids, counting the end cysteine and phenylalanine. Here the CDR3 DNA is all that survives: 39 bases in frame from base 1. Genomic DNA was extracted from sorted cells for sequencing of the TCRbeta CDR3 region. The immunoSEQ Assay was used to sequence the TCRbeta CDR3 regions. TCRdb took this table from immuneACCESS and kept in-frame rearrangements with V and J called. Such tables lack part of the clones; where checked against another copy, unresolved V genes explain under half of the gap, and the rest is unexplained. Counted in this sample were about 83,000 clones; about 85% of them appeared once. The ten largest make up more than 0.6% of the sample.

Here the chain combines TRBV27 and TRBJ2-7, with no confidently assigned D gene. The sequencing used CD4+ or CD8+ T cells sorted from blood, collected in a trial of the OX40 agonist ivuxolimab. The clonotype was recovered from an adult with an advanced solid tumor such as melanoma, head and neck, liver or kidney cancer. Read as DNA, the sequence is TGTGCCAGCAGTTACTCCTTGAGCGACGAGCAGTACTTC. The translation is CASSYSLSDEQYF.